In this sample, the clone carrying this T cell receptor beta chain turned up many times. This sample was taken from a study of identical twins. J gave up 10 bases and V 5 bases, and 7 bases lay outside the gene matches. Germline values: CDR1 SGHTA, CDR2 FQGNSA. CDR3 length equals 13 residues. Template switching added a universal primer site; cDNA carried unique molecular identifiers. MiXCR, run by TCRdb on the 5' RACE reads, gives a single entry per CDR3 protein. Of fewer than 900,000 distinct CDR3 sequences in the sample, about 20% were seen once. The sample was also linked to a second study, of T cells expressing NK-cell markers. That work states: As a fraction of CD8+ T cells, dominant NKG2C+ clonotypes reached about 1.0-7.5% in roughly 6 donors.

The clonotype comes from a woman under 30 in good health. Sequencing used PBMCs. V and J are TRBV7-2 and TRBJ2-1; 8 nucleotides match TRBD1. The CDR3 loop reads CASSITGGREQFF. CDR3 nucleotides: TGTGCCAGCAGCATAACAGGGGGTCGCGAGCAGTTCTTC.